This record covers a single TCR beta chain. TCRdb's table, derived via immunoSEQ multiplex PCR, lists solely in-frame clones and lacks some. The repertoire holds about 1.1 million clones, with approximately 80% as singletons. This sample stems from a study of shared clonotypes between healthy human individuals. Study in general: Used for every donor were three CD4 naive, three CD4 memory, two CD8 naive and one CD8 memory plate.

Trimming removed 0 bases from V and 2 bases from J; junction bases left unmatched: 7. The CDR3 extends over 17 amino acids. CDR1 and CDR2 from the germline V gene are SGHNT and YYREEE (reference sequence). The split of CD4+ cells yielded CD45RA+ naive and CD45RA-negative memory subsets. Material for sequencing was memory CD4+ T cells from PBMCs. Subset of the sample: CD45RA-negative fraction. This clonotype was sampled from a young man in good health. Some clones in this sample may be carry-over from other donors' samples. This chain links TRBV5-4 with TRBJ2-5; 10 nucleotides align to TRBD2. Here the CDR3 DNA reads TGTGCCAGCAGCTTGGATCCGGGACTAGCGACTCAAGAGACCCAGTACTTC. Its protein product is CASSLDPGLATQETQYF.